The rows below give T cell receptor beta chains drawn from one sample of a study of cytomegalovirus exposure and HLA in healthy donors. Data came from immunoSEQ multiplex PCR; TCRdb stores just in-frame clones and leaves some out. The sample consists of about 160,000 clones, around 68% of them appearing once. The sequencing input was PBMCs. These receptors came from a man aged 50 to 59 in good health and CMV-seronegative. Each CDR3 is given with its conserved first and last residue. D genes are given only for firm matches. The size of a clone is reported for some rows only, either as once, few or many, or as a class for expanded clones.

d_call j_call v_call clone_size cdr3_nt cdr3_aa
- TRBJ1-1 TRBV15 - TGTGCCACCAGCAGCTCCTTGGGGGGGGCGCACACTGAAGCTTTCTTT CATSSSLGGAHTEAFF
- TRBJ2-6 TRBV2 few TGTGCCAGCGGACAGAGCTCTGGGGCCAACGTCCTGACTTTC CASGQSSGANVLTF
TRBD2 TRBJ2-4 TRBV6-1 - TGTGCCAGCAGTGAAAAGGTTAGCGGGGGAGACATTCAGTACTTC CASSEKVSGGDIQYF
TRBD1 TRBJ1-6 TRBV9 - TGTGCCACATCTAAGACAGGGTATTCACCCCTCCACTTT CATSKTGYSPLHF
TRBD2 TRBJ2-3 TRBV4-3 - TGCGCCAGCAGTCTCCTAGCGGGGGGTAGCACAGATACGCAGTATTTT CASSLLAGGSTDTQYF
- TRBJ1-3 TRBV5-1 - TGCGCCAGCAGCTTGTCAGGCGGGGATGGAAACACCATATATTTT CASSLSGGDGNTIYF
- TRBJ1-2 TRBV28 - TGTGCCAGCAGCCCCGGGGGAGGGGGGAACTATGGCTACACCTTC CASSPGGGGNYGYTF
TRBD1 TRBJ1-1 TRBV6-1 - TGTGCCTCCCGGGGGACAGGGGAGAACACTGAAGCTTTCTTT CASRGTGENTEAFF
- TRBJ2-1 TRBV5-1 - TGCGCCAGCAGCTTAGGCGGGGAGTCTGGGGCTCTCCTCTTC CASSLGGESGALLF
- TRBJ2-3 TRBV28 - TGTGCCAGCAGGACGACGGGAATGGCAGATACGCAGTATTTT CASRTTGMADTQYF
- TRBJ2-1 TRBV4-2 few TGTGCCAGCAGCCAAGATCCCGGGACCTACAATGAGCAGTTCTTC CASSQDPGTYNEQFF
- TRBJ2-7 TRBV5-4 - TGTGCCAGCAGCGTCGAAGTGGGGGGATTCAACGAGCAGTACTTC CASSVEVGGFNEQYF
TRBD1 TRBJ2-2 TRBV7-2 - TGTGCCAGCAGCTTGTTGGGACAGGGAGTCACCGGGGAGCTGTTTTTT CASSLLGQGVTGELFF
- TRBJ1-4 TRBV6-5 - TGTGCCAGCAGCCTCGACAGGCCAACTAATGAAAAACTGTTTTTT CASSLDRPTNEKLFF
TRBD1 TRBJ1-5 TRBV28 - TGTGCCAGCAGTTTATCAGGGGGCTATCAGCCCCAGCATTTT CASSLSGGYQPQHF
- TRBJ1-3 TRBV7-9 - TGTGCCAGCAGCTTAGTAGGGAGCTCTGGAAACACCATATATTTT CASSLVGSSGNTIYF
TRBD1 TRBJ2-5 TRBV6-5 few TGTGCCAGCAGTTCATACAGGGGCAGGGAGACCCAGTACTTC CASSSYRGRETQYF
TRBD2 TRBJ2-1 TRBV6-6 - TGTGCCAGCACCCCTGGGAGCGGGGGGTACAATGAGCAGTTCTTC CASTPGSGGYNEQFF
- TRBJ2-3 TRBV5-1 - TGCGCCAGCAGCCCGACAGTTACTAGCACAGATACGCAGTATTTT CASSPTVTSTDTQYF
TRBD2 TRBJ2-3 TRBV5-4 - TGTGCCAGCAGCTCCCCCCGCCCGGGAGGGGCAGATACGCAGTATTTT CASSSPRPGGADTQYF
TRBD1 TRBJ2-7 TRBV5-1 - TGCGCCAGCAGCTTGGGGACAGGGTCCCACGAGCAGTACTTC CASSLGTGSHEQYF
TRBD1 TRBJ1-5 TRBV4-1 - TGCGCCAGCAGCCAAGAGGGGGGGACAGGGGTTCGTCAGCCCCAGCATTTT CASSQEGGTGVRQPQHF
- TRBJ2-3 TRBV7-9 - TGTGCCAGCAGCTTATGGGGTGGGGCCTCCAGATCCGCAGATACGCAGTATTTT CASSLWGGASRSADTQYF
- TRBJ2-7 TRBV27 - TGTGCCAGCAGTTTTAGCGGTTCCCGCTACGAGCAGTACTTC CASSFSGSRYEQYF
- TRBJ2-1 TRBV2 - TGTGCCAGCAGTGAAGCGCGGGTGACTAATGAGCAGTTCTTC CASSEARVTNEQFF
- TRBJ1-4 TRBV18 - TGTGCCAGCTCCTACGGGCCCCAGGGTGAAAAACTGTTTTTT CASSYGPQGEKLFF
TRBD1 TRBJ1-2 TRBV7-9 - TGTGCCAGCAGCGTCGGACAGGTGGGGAACTATGGCTACACCTTC CASSVGQVGNYGYTF
TRBD2 TRBJ2-3 TRBV10-1 - TGCGCCAGCAGTGAGACTAGCGGGGGGGCGAAGGGGACGCAGTATTTT CASSETSGGAKGTQYF
- TRBJ1-4 TRBV27 - TGTGCCAGCAGTCCCCGGGAAACTAATGAAAAACTGTTTTTT CASSPRETNEKLFF
- TRBJ2-3 TRBV7-2 - TGTGCCAGCAGCTTATCGACAGTGACGCAGTATTTT CASSLSTVTQYF
- TRBJ2-7 TRBV19 once TGTGCCAGTAGTCATCAGGGGAACTACGAGCAGTACTTC CASSHQGNYEQYF
- TRBJ2-5 TRBV20-1 - TGCAGTTCAACAGGACAAGAGACCCAGTACTTC CSSTGQETQYF
- TRBJ2-3 TRBV29-1 - TGCAGCGTTGATGGGTGGGGGCTTAGCACAGATACGCAGTATTTT CSVDGWGLSTDTQYF
- TRBJ1-5 TRBV11-2 once TGTGCCAGCAGCTTAGGGGGCCAAAATCAGCCCCAGCATTTT CASSLGGQNQPQHF
TRBD1 TRBJ2-7 TRBV7-9 - TGTGCCAGCAGCTCCCGGGGACAGGAGCAGTACTTC CASSSRGQEQYF
- TRBJ1-3 TRBV6-5 - TGTGCCAGCAGTTACGAGGCTAACATGGTTGGAAACACCATATATTTT CASSYEANMVGNTIYF
TRBD2 TRBJ2-1 TRBV28 - TGTGCCAGCAGTCATCGACTAGCGGGGGGCCGGAGCTCCTACAATGAGCAGTTCTTC CASSHRLAGGRSSYNEQFF
TRBD2 TRBJ2-2 TRBV27 - TGTGCCAGCACCGAGCGGGGGGTTGCCGGGGAGCTGTTTTTT CASTERGVAGELFF
- TRBJ2-3 TRBV25-1 few TGTGCCAGCAGAGGACTATACTATAACGCAGATACGCAGTATTTT CASRGLYYNADTQYF
- TRBJ1-1 TRBV6-1 - TGTGCCAGCAGTGAAGGCAGGGCTGGGAACACTGAAGCTTTCTTT CASSEGRAGNTEAFF
- TRBJ1-5 TRBV25-1 - TGTGCCAGCAGTTCCCTTAGCAATCAGCCCCAGCATTTT CASSSLSNQPQHF
TRBD1 TRBJ1-1 TRBV14 - TGTGCCAGCAGCCCCGGGACAGGATCGAACACTGAAGCTTTCTTT CASSPGTGSNTEAFF
- TRBJ1-1 TRBV2 few TGTGCCAGCACCCCACGAAAAGGAACAGGGAACACTGAAGCTTTCTTT CASTPRKGTGNTEAFF
TRBD1 TRBJ1-2 TRBV6-1 - TGTGCCAGCATAGGGACAGGGACCCCTAACTATGGCTACACCTTC CASIGTGTPNYGYTF
TRBD2 TRBJ2-2 TRBV11-2 - TGTGCCAGCAGCTTAGTGACTAGCGGGGACGATAACACCGGGGAGCTGTTTTTT CASSLVTSGDDNTGELFF
- TRBJ1-1 TRBV10-2 - TGCGCCAGCAGAGAAGGACAGTCCGGGCAGGTCACTGAAGCTTTCTTT CASREGQSGQVTEAFF
TRBD1 TRBJ1-1 TRBV19 - TGTGCCAGTAGTATTGGGCAGGGGGATACTGAAGCTTTCTTT CASSIGQGDTEAFF
- TRBJ2-5 TRBV20-1 - TGCAGAGCAAAAGAGACCCAGTACTTC CRAKETQYF
TRBD1 TRBJ1-4 TRBV10-3 - TGTGCCATCAGGGGACAGTCGGTCGAAAAACTGTTTTTT CAIRGQSVEKLFF
TRBD1 TRBJ1-4 TRBV29-1 - TGCAGCGCGGGACAGGGGAGGGAAAAACTGTTTTTT CSAGQGREKLFF
TRBD1 TRBJ1-1 TRBV5-1 few TGCGCCAGCAGCTTGGAGGGGGCATACTTGAACACTGAAGCTTTCTTT CASSLEGAYLNTEAFF
TRBD1 TRBJ1-1 TRBV5-1 - TGCGCCAGCAGACAGGGGGGATCAAGGACTGAAGCTTTCTTT CASRQGGSRTEAFF
- TRBJ2-3 TRBV5-1 few TGCGCCAGCAGCTTGGACTATACGCAGTATTTT CASSLDYTQYF
TRBD2 TRBJ2-2 TRBV2 - TGTGCCAGCAGAGCGGGGGACCTGAACACCGGGGAGCTGTTTTTT CASRAGDLNTGELFF
TRBD1 TRBJ2-3 TRBV5-8 - TGTGCCAGCAGCCATAAGCCGGGACAGGGGTTCACAGATACGCAGTATTTT CASSHKPGQGFTDTQYF